This T cell receptor (beta chain) was documented in a study of cytomegalovirus exposure and HLA in healthy donors. PCR was performed using 60 Vbeta and 13 Jbeta primers. The assay was immunoSEQ multiplex PCR, and TCRdb's table has in-frame clones only and misses some. The table shows about 160,000 clones, with around 82% occurring only once. Germline-derived CDR1 and CDR2 are LNHDA and SQIVND (reference sequence). V was shortened by 0 bases and J by 7 bases, with 7 bases between the two germline ends. This CDR3 is 13 amino acids long. Overall study findings and caveats: Researchers catalogued approximately 160 TCR beta chains as cytomegalovirus-associated. Researchers had no immune exposure information except CMV serostatus available. An ancestry cluster, one associated with Asian ancestry, reportedly showed fewer N-insertions than the roughly 670-donor mean in a later analysis.

In the case of this clone: Its antigen is not known. Different DNA sequences within this sample yield the same CDR3.

The clonotype was recovered from a male donor in good health and CMV-seronegative. The sequencing input was PBMCs. V is TRBV19 and J is TRBJ1-5; D gene uncertain. For the CDR3, the DNA is TGTGCCAGTAGTATAGATCCCCGGCAGCCCCAGCATTTT. Its translation is CASSIDPRQPQHF.